Below, 12 T cell receptor beta chains from the same sample are listed, as sequenced in a study of blood T cell repertoires in COVID-19. TCRdb's copy holds only in-frame clones and misses some; the assay was immunoSEQ multiplex PCR. The table records roughly 300,000 clones, approximately 90% of them present only once. Material: peripheral blood. The receptors were gathered from a woman aged 25 to 39 with COVID-19, enrolled during active disease.

The J gene is TRBJ2-5, the V gene TRBV27; TRBD1 is a possible D gene (6 bases). The V end lost 2 bases, the J end lost 3 bases, and 7 bases lay between the germline ends. This CDR3 has 13 amino acids. Germline V gives CDR1 MNHEY, CDR2 SMNVEV (reference sequence). This CDR3 reads CASSLRQEETQYF. The CDR3 DNA is TGTGCCAGCAGTTTAAGACAGGAAGAGACCCAGTACTTC.

The chain links TRBV5-1 to TRBJ1-5; TRBD1 aligns across 7 bases. The germline gives CDR1 SGHRS, CDR2 YFSETQ. J gave up 0 bases and V 3 bases, and 6 bases lay outside the gene matches. CDR3 size: 16 residues. The CDR3 DNA sequence: TGCGCCAGCAGCTCCAGGGGGGTCGTTAGCAATCAGCCCCAGCATTTT. Amino acid sequence: CASSSRGVVSNQPQHF.

The V and J genes are TRBV5-1 and TRBJ1-4, with D perhaps matching TRBD1 (5 bases). Germline-derived CDR1 and CDR2 are SGHRS and YFSETQ. Trimming cost V 4 bases and J 8 bases, with 15 bases left between them. There are 14 residues in the CDR3. In nucleotides, the CDR3 is TGCGCCAGCAGCCCTCCGGGAGGGGTCGAAAAACTGTTTTTT. Its protein product is CASSPPGGVEKLFF. Filled out from reference TRBV5-1 and TRBJ1-4, the complete variable domain reads KAGVTQTPRYLIKTRGQQVTLSCSPISGHRSVSWYQQTPGQGLQFLFEYFSETQRNKGNFPGRFSGRQFSNSRSEMNVSTLELGDSALYLCASSPPGGVEKLFFGSGTQLSVL.

The V and J genes are TRBV10-3 and TRBJ1-2; TRBD1 matches at 12 bases. V was clipped by 3 bases and J by 1 base; unmatched bases: 6. The CDR3 is 17 residues long. CDR1 is ENHRY and CDR2 is SYGVKD in the germline V gene. CDR3 in DNA: TGTGCCATCAGTGATCGGGGACAGGGGGCGCTTAACTATGGCTACACCTTC. Protein sequence: CAISDRGQGALNYGYTF.

The chain employs TRBV19 and TRBJ2-3; the D gene is possibly TRBD1 (6 bases). The germline V gene encodes CDR1 LNHDA and CDR2 SQIVND (reference sequence). Trimming took 6 bases from V and 3 from J, leaving 13 bases between them. This CDR3 comprises 14 residues. The chain's CDR3 is CASSQGHRTDTQYF. CDR3 DNA: TGTGCCAGTAGCCAGGGGCACAGGACAGATACGCAGTATTTT. The variable domain in full, completed from reference TRBV19 and TRBJ2-3, reads DGGITQSPKYLFRKEGQNVTLSCEQNLNHDAMYWYRQDPGQGLRLIYYSQIVNDFQKGDIAEGYSVSREKKESFPLTVTSAQKNPTAFYLCASSQGHRTDTQYFGPGTRLTVL.

In DNA form, the CDR3 reads TGTGCCAGCAGGAGGACAGGATCGACTGGGGCCAACGTCCTGACTTTC. Amino acids: CASRRTGSTGANVLTF. This sequence joins TRBV2 and TRBJ2-6; 7 nucleotides match TRBD1. V shed 6 bases, J shed 2 bases, and the junction held 7 bases outside the gene matches. The CDR3 contains 16 residues. Germline V gives CDR1 SNHLY, CDR2 FYNNEI.

The J gene is TRBJ2-7, the V gene TRBV9; D possibly corresponds to TRBD2 (5 bases). V lost 1 base and J 4 bases, leaving 15 bases between the germline ends. Germline CDR1 and CDR2: SGDLS and YYNGEE. The CDR3 consists of 15 residues. CDR3 loop: CASSVSSLADYEQYF. In DNA form, the CDR3 reads TGTGCCAGCAGCGTATCGTCGCTAGCAGATTACGAGCAGTACTTC.

V and J are TRBV5-6 and TRBJ1-3, with a possible D match to TRBD1 (6 bases). Germline-derived CDR1 and CDR2 are SGHDT and YYEEEE. The CDR3 runs to 17 residues. V lost 0 bases, J lost 6 bases, and 19 bases lay in between. The CDR3 DNA reads as TGTGCCAGCAGCTTGGAGGGGGTGACAGACTCTCCAAACACCATATATTTT. It translates to CASSLEGVTDSPNTIYF.

The genes are TRBV7-3 and TRBJ1-1, with a possible D match to TRBD1 (5 bases). The germline V gene encodes CDR1 SGHTA and CDR2 FQGTGA. CDR3 size: 12 residues. V was cut by 4 bases and J by 6 bases, with 9 bases left in between. The CDR3 DNA is TGTGCCAGCAGCTACCGGGGGGCTGAAGCTTTCTTT. Translation gives CASSYRGAEAFF.

The V and J genes are TRBV12-3 or TRBV12-4 and TRBJ1-2; no clear D. This CDR3 is 11 amino acids long. V gave up 6 bases and J gave up 4 bases, with 6 bases separating them. The CDR3 here is CASSSGYGYTF. The CDR3 bases are TGTGCCAGCAGCTCAGGCTATGGCTACACCTTC.

The chain combines TRBV12-3 or TRBV12-4 with TRBJ2-1, with 13 bases fitting TRBD2. This CDR3 has 13 amino acids. Unmatched junction bases numbered 1, after V lost 5 bases and J lost 9 bases. CDR3 coding DNA: TGTGCCAGCAGTAGGACTAGCGGGGGTGAGCAGTTCTTC. This codes for CASSRTSGGEQFF.

The V call is TRBV3-1 (or the pseudogene TRBV3-2), the J call TRBJ1-3; D perhaps matches TRBD1 (5 bases). CDR3 length equals 12 residues. Trimming removed 6 bases at V and 4 bases at J, with 7 bases between. Germline V CDR1 and CDR2: LGHDT, YNNKEL (reference sequence). In DNA form, the CDR3 reads TGTGCCAGCAGGGGGCCGGGAAACACCATATATTTT. Amino acid sequence: CASRGPGNTIYF.